This TCR beta chain was recovered during a study of CD8 T cells in ankylosing spondylitis. CDR1 is LNHDA and CDR2 is SQIVND in the germline V gene (reference sequence). Germline trimming cut 11 bases from V and 7 bases from J; bases unmatched to any gene: 14. CDR3 length: 14 amino acids. Notes on this clonotype: Its target is unknown.

The authors made TCR beta libraries by quantitative 5'-RACE with molecular barcodes. MiXCR, applied by TCRdb to the 5' RACE reads, yields one record per CDR3 protein. The sample holds roughly 100,000 distinct CDR3 sequences; around 24% are singletons and the top ten take 9% to 15%. The study's findings and limits: Reports say disease-linked clones showed up significantly more in matched ankylosing spondylitis synovial fluid. Clones linked to disease, bearing a CD8+ phenotype, were relatively rare in peripheral blood.

The TCR comes from a male donor with ankylosing spondylitis. Material: synovial fluid, either unsorted or a sorted T cell fraction (not recorded which). The chain is built from TRBV19 and TRBJ1-5, with 7 nucleotides matching TRBD1. As DNA, the CDR3 is TGTGCCGCAGCTGGGGACAGCGCGGGACAGCCCCAGCATTTT. It is translated as CAAAGDSAGQPQHF.